This TCR beta chain was profiled in a study of T cells in Graves' hyperthyroidism and ophthalmopathy. Study findings and constraints: Stable hyperthyroidism and ophthalmopathy were separated using 13 V-J signatures. Blood also carried most thyroid clonotypes expanded above 0.001.

The CDR3 loop spans 14 amino acids. The V and J ends lost 6 bases and 2 bases respectively, with 12 bases between them. Per the germline V gene, CDR1 is LNHDA and CDR2 is SQIVND (reference sequence). Uncontrolled infection, other autoimmune disease, pregnancy or lactation barred patients from enrollment. Together with thyroid ultrasound, orbital computed tomography, serum thyroxine and TRAb, clinical symptoms were used for diagnoses. RNA transcripts gave rise to amplified TCR beta CDR3 regions. HTBI primers were used for first-round RT-PCR of the TCR CDR3. TCRdb reprocessed the multiplex PCR reads with MiXCR, giving one entry per CDR3 protein. The table lists hundreds of thousands of distinct CDR3 sequences, roughly 15% of them singletons. Points on this clonotype: Its antigen is still unknown.

The clonotype was recovered from a young man with Graves' ophthalmopathy. Sequencing was done on a sample of blood. The chain uses TRBV19 and TRBJ2-3; maybe TRBD2 (5 bases). The chain's CDR3 is CASSTGSITDTQYF. In DNA form, the CDR3 reads TGTGCCAGTAGCACTGGGAGCATCACAGATACGCAGTATTTT.